This T cell receptor (beta chain) is drawn from a study of blood T cell repertoires in COVID-19. Study-level information: Acute and convalescent COVID-19 samples came from the United States, Italy and Spain.

Per the original methods: From reference gene primer amplification, estimates of nucleated cell counts were derived. Sequenced by immunoSEQ multiplex PCR; TCRdb stores in-frame clones only, minus some. V and J calls plus clone size are reproduced from that table; the DNA served to infer D and trimming. This repertoire shows about 69,000 clones, about 91% found once; its top ten account for approximately 4.8%. V lost 5 bases and J 6 bases, leaving 9 bases between the germline ends. Looked up from germline, CDR1 is DFQATT and CDR2 is SNEGSKA (reference sequence). This CDR3 spans 11 amino acids. The rearrangement joins TRBV20-1 to TRBJ2-3, with D possibly being TRBD2 (6 bases). The specimen sequenced was peripheral blood. This sequence originates from an older woman with active COVID-19. CDR3 residues: CSAGGIDTQYF. As DNA, the CDR3 is TGCAGTGCTGGGGGGATCGATACGCAGTATTTT.